These T cell receptor beta chains were read from a single sample in a study of T cell responses to AZD1222 COVID-19 vaccine. Measured with immunoSEQ multiplex PCR; TCRdb has only the in-frame clones, and not every one. Counted here are 150,000 to 200,000 clones, 85% to 90% occurring once; the ten biggest clones make up 3.5% to 5.5%. The sample in question was peripheral blood, obtained 28 days after the second dose of the MenACWY control vaccine. These receptors all stem from an adult who received the MenACWY meningococcal vaccine as a control. The conserved cysteine and the conserved F or W are not part of the CDR3 here. Clone size appears in some rows only: once, few, many, or a class for an expanded clone.

j_gene: TRBJ1-2
abundance: once
v_gene: TRBV27
CDR3aa: ASSLSVTGSSYGYT

j_gene: TRBJ1-1
abundance: once
v_gene: TRBV19
CDR3aa: ASSTTGGLDTEAF

j_gene: TRBJ1-2
abundance: .
v_gene: TRBV28
CDR3aa: ASSLRTPESSHT

j_gene: TRBJ2-7
abundance: .
v_gene: TRBV6-5
CDR3aa: ASRVTRDRAGEQY

j_gene: TRBJ1-4
abundance: .
v_gene: TRBV30
CDR3aa: AWSLQGTNEKLF

j_gene: TRBJ2-1
abundance: .
v_gene: TRBV5-1
CDR3aa: ASSLQRGSYNEQF

j_gene: TRBJ1-4
abundance: .
v_gene: TRBV9
CDR3aa: ASSVGGEPTNEKLF

j_gene: TRBJ2-3
abundance: .
v_gene: TRBV7-3
CDR3aa: ASSLERGNTDTQY

j_gene: TRBJ1-2
abundance: .
v_gene: TRBV4-3
CDR3aa: ASSPDRSGGYT

j_gene: TRBJ2-3
abundance: .
v_gene: TRBV2
CDR3aa: ASSVLADTQY

j_gene: TRBJ1-2
abundance: .
v_gene: TRBV11-2
CDR3aa: ASSFQGNYGYT

j_gene: TRBJ2-2
abundance: .
v_gene: TRBV2
CDR3aa: ATRGRLNTGELF

j_gene: TRBJ2-1
abundance: .
v_gene: TRBV6-5
CDR3aa: ASSFSLQQF

j_gene: TRBJ1-6
abundance: .
v_gene: TRBV19
CDR3aa: ASSIRTSPGGSPLH

j_gene: TRBJ2-2
abundance: .
v_gene: TRBV30
CDR3aa: AWTRSNTGELF

j_gene: TRBJ2-1
abundance: .
v_gene: TRBV7-2
CDR3aa: ASLSGSGHEQF

j_gene: TRBJ1-2
abundance: .
v_gene: TRBV7-9
CDR3aa: ASGTPGQEGYT

j_gene: TRBJ2-7
abundance: .
v_gene: TRBV28
CDR3aa: ASSSWTGPIREQY

j_gene: TRBJ1-2
abundance: .
v_gene: TRBV7-2
CDR3aa: ASSYTDRHYGYT

j_gene: TRBJ2-2
abundance: .
v_gene: TRBV27
CDR3aa: ASSAGTGGAGELF

j_gene: TRBJ1-1
abundance: .
v_gene: TRBV27
CDR3aa: ASSASTTEAF

j_gene: TRBJ1-3
abundance: .
v_gene: TRBV6-5
CDR3aa: ASSPQPVTGNTIY

j_gene: TRBJ1-2
abundance: .
v_gene: TRBV7-2
CDR3aa: ASSLSGLPNYGYT

j_gene: TRBJ2-3
abundance: .
v_gene: TRBV28
CDR3aa: AAQDATQY